This TCR beta chain was sequenced for a study of T cells in Graves' hyperthyroidism and ophthalmopathy. This CDR3 has 20 amino acids. Per the germline V gene, CDR1 is WSHSY and CDR2 is SAAADI. J gave up 2 bases and V 2 bases, and 17 bases lay outside the gene matches. This clonotype was detected many times. RNA transcripts provided the source from which TCR beta CDR3 regions were amplified. During a first-round RT-PCR of the TCR CDR3, the HTBI primer set was used. TCRdb called the multiplex PCR reads again in MiXCR, with one record for every CDR3 protein. The data contain 75,000 to 100,000 distinct CDR3 sequences, around 50% of them singletons.

This sequence originates from a woman aged 40 to 55 with Graves' hyperthyroidism. The specimen sequenced was blood. The rearrangement uses TRBV10-2 and TRBJ2-7, with 11 bases identical to TRBD2. The CDR3 reads CASSELQTSGKMTSPYEQYF. CDR3 in DNA: TGCGCCAGCAGTGAGCTCCAGACTAGCGGGAAAATGACGTCCCCCTACGAGCAGTACTTC.